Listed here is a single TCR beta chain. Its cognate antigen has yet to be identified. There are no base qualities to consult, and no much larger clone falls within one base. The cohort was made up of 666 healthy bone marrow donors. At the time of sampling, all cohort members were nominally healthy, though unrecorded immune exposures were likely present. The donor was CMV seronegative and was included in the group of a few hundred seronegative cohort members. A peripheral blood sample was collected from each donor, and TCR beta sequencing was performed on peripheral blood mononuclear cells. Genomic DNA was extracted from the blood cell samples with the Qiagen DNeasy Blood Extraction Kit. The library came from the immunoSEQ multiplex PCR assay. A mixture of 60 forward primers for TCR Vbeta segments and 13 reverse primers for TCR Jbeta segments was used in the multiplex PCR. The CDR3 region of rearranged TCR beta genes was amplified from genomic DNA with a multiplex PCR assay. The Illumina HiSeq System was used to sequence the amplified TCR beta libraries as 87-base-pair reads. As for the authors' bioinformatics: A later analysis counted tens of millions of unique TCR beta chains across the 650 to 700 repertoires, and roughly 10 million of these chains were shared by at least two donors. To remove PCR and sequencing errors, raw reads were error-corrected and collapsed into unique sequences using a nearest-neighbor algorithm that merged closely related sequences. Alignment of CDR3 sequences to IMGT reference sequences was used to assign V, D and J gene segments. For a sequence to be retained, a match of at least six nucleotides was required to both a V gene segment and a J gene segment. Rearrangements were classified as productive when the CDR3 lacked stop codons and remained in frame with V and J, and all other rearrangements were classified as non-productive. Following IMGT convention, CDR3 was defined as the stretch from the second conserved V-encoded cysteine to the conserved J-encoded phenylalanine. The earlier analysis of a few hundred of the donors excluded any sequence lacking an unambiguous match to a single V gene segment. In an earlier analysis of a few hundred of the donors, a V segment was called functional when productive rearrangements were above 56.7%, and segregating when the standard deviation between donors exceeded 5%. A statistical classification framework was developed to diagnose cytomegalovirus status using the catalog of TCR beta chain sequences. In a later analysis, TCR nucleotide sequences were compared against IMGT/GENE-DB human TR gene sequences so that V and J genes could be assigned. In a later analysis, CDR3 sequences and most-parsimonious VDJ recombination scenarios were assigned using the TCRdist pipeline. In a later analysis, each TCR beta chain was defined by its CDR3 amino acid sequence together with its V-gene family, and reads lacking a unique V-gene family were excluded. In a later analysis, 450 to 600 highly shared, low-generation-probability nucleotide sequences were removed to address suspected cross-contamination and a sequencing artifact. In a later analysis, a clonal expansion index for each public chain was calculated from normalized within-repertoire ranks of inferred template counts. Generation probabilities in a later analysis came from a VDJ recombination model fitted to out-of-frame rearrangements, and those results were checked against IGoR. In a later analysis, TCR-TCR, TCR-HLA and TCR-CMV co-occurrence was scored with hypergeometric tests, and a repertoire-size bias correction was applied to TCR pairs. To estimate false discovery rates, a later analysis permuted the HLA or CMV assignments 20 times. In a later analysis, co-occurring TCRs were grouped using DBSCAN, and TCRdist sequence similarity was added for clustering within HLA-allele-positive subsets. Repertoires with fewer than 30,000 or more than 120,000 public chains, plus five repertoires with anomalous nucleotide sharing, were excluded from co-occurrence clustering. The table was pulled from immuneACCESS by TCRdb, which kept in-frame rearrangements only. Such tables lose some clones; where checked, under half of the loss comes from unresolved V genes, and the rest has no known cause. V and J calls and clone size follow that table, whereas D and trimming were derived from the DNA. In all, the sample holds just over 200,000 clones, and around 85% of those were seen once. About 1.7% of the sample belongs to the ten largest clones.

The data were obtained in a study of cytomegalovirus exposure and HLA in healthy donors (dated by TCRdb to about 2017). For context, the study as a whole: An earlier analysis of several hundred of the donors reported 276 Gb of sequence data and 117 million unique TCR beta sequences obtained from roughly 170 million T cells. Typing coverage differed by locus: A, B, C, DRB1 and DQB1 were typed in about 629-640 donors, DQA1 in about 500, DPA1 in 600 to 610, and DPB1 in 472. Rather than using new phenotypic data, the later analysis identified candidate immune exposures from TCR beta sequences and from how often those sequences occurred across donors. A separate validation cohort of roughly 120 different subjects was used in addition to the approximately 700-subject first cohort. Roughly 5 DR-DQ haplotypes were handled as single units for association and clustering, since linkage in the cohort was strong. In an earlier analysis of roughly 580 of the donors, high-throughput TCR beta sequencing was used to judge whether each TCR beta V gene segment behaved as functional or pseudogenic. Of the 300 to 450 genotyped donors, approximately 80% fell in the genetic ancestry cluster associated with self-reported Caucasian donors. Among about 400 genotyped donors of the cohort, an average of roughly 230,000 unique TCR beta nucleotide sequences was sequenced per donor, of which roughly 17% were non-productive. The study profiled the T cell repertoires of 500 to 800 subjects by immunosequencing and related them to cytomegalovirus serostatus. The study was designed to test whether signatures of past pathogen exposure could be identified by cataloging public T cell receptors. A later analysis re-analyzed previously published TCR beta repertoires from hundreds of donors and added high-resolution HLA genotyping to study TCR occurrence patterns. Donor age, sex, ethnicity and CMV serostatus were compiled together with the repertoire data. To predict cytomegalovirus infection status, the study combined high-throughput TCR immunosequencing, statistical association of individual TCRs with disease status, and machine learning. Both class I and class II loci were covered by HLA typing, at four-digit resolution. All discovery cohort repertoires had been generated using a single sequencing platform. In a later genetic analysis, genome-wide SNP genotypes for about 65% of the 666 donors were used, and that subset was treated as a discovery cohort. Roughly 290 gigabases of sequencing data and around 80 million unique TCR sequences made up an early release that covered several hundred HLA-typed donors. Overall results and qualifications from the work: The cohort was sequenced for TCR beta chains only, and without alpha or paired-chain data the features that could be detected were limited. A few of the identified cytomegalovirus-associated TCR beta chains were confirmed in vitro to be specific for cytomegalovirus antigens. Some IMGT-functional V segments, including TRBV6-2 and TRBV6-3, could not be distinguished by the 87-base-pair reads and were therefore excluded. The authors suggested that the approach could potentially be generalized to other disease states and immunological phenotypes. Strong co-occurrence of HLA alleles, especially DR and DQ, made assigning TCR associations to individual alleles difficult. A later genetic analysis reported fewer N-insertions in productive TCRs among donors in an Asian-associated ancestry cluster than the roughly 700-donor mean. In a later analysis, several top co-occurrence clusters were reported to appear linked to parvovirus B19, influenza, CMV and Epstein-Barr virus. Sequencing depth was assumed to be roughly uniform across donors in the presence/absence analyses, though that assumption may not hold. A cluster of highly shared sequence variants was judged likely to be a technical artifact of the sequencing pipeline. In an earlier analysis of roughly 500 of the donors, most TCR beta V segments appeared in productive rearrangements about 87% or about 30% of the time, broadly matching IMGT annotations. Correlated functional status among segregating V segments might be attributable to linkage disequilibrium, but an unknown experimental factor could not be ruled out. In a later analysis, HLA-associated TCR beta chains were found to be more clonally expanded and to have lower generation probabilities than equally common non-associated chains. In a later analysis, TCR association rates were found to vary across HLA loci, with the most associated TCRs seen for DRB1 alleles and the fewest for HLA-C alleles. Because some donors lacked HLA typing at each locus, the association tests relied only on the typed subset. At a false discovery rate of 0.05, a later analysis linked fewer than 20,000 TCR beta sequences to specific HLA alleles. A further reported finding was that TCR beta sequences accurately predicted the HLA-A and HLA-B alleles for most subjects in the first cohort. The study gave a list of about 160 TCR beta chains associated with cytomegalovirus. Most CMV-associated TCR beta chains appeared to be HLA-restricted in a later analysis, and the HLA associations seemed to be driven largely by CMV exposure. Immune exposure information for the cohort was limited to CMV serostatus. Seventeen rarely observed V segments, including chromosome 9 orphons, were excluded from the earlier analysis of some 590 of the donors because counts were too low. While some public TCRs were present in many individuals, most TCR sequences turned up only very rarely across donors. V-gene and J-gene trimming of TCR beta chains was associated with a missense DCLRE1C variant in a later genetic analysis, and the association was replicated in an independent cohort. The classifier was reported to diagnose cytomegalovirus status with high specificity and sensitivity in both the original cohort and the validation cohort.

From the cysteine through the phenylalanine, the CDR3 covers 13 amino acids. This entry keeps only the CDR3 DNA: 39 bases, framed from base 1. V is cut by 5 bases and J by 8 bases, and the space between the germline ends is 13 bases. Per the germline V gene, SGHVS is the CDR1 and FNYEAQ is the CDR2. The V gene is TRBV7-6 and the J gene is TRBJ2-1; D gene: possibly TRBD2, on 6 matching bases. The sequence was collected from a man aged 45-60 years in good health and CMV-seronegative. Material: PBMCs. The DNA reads TGTGCCAGCAGCCCTAGGGACTGGGATGAGCAGTTCTTC. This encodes CASSPRDWDEQFF.